Below are 27 T cell receptor beta chains sequenced from a single sample in a study of blood T cell repertoires in COVID-19. The protocol was immunoSEQ multiplex PCR, while the TCRdb copy is restricted to in-frame clones and leaves out a portion. Of a few hundred thousand clones in the sample, around nine tenths are singletons; the top ten hold approximately 1.8%. The sequencing input was peripheral blood. The receptors derive from a woman in her 30s with COVID-19, enrolled during active disease.

The V and J genes are TRBV18 and TRBJ2-1, with D possibly matching TRBD2 (5 bases). The V and J ends lost 5 bases and 8 bases respectively, with 16 bases between them. Germline CDR1 KGHSH, CDR2 LQKENI. CDR3 length equals 14 residues. The DNA of the CDR3 is TGTGCCAGCTCAAGACGGCAGGAGGCGGATGAGCAGTTCTTC. Translation: CASSRRQEADEQFF.

V usage is TRBV5-6 and J usage is TRBJ1-4, with 9 nucleotides matching TRBD1. After removal of 5 bases from V and 4 bases from J, the junction contained 12 bases not matched to a gene. The CDR3 runs 17 residues. The germline gives CDR1 SGHDT, CDR2 YYEEEE. CDR3 loop: CASSQDRGQLLNEKLFF. CDR3 nucleotide sequence: TGTGCCAGCAGTCAGGACAGGGGCCAGCTTCTTAATGAAAAACTGTTTTTT.

Only one count was recorded for this clone. The chain uses TRBV7-3 and TRBJ2-5; 14 nucleotides agree with TRBD2. CDR1 is SGHTA and CDR2 is FQGTGA in the germline V gene. With V trimmed by 5 bases and J by 5 bases, 7 bases remained unmatched. The CDR3 has 16 amino acids. CDR3 amino acids: CASSPGLAGGGETQYF. CDR3 in DNA: TGTGCCAGCAGCCCTGGACTAGCGGGAGGTGGGGAGACCCAGTACTTC.

This chain joins TRBV28 and TRBJ1-1; 8 bases map to TRBD1. Germline CDR1 MDHEN, CDR2 SYDVKM. Trimming removed 6 bases from V and 5 bases from J; junction bases left unmatched: 5. This CDR3 comprises 13 residues. Written as DNA, the CDR3 is TGTGCCAGCAGGCAACAGGGGGGGACTGAAGCTTTCTTT. Translated: CASRQQGGTEAFF.

The rearrangement joins TRBV27 to TRBJ2-3; no definite D call. Looked up from germline, CDR1 is MNHEY and CDR2 is SMNVEV (reference sequence). The germline V and J ends were trimmed by 6 bases and 6 bases, with 7 bases remaining between them. CDR3 length equals 11 residues. CDR3 amino acids: CASRVGDTQYF. The CDR3 DNA sequence: TGTGCCAGCAGGGTCGGGGATACGCAGTATTTT.

The chain joins TRBV4-3 to TRBJ2-7, with TRBD1 identical over 10 bases. Germline lookup yields CDR1 LGHNA and CDR2 YSLEER. The V segment lost 0 bases and the J segment 1 base; nucleotides outside the gene matches: 9. The CDR3 length is 18 residues. The CDR3 DNA reads TGCGCCAGCAGCCAAGATCTACGGACAGGGGGAATTTCCTACGAGCAGTACTTC. Translation gives CASSQDLRTGGISYEQYF.

The genes are TRBV30 and TRBJ1-2; 8 nucleotides agree with TRBD1. The V gene's germline CDR1 is GTSNPN and CDR2 SVGIG (reference sequence). The CDR3 has 16 amino acids. J was trimmed by 6 bases and V by 3 bases; bases with no gene match: 15. The CDR3 region has the DNA TGTGCCTGGAGAGGACCATGGACAGGGCGATTCGATGGCTACACCTTC. It translates to CAWRGPWTGRFDGYTF.

The chain links TRBV10-3 to TRBJ2-7; D might be TRBD1 (7 bases). From germline, CDR1 is ENHRY and CDR2 SYGVKD. This CDR3 comprises 13 residues. V lost 1 base and J lost 9, with 13 bases in between. The CDR3 sequence is CAISEFGGGGQYV. The CDR3 DNA reads TGTGCCATCAGTGAGTTCGGAGGGGGCGGGCAGTACGTC.

About this clone: This sample includes further DNA sequences coding for the same CDR3. The V and J genes are TRBV11-2 and TRBJ2-1; the match to TRBD2 covers 10 bases. Germline V gene lookup returns CDR1 SGHAT and CDR2 FQNNGV. The CDR3 covers 15 residues. V was clipped by 5 bases and J by 4 bases; unmatched bases: 5. For the CDR3, the DNA is TGTGCCAGCAGCCTGATAGCGGGGGGATACAATGAGCAGTTCTTC. Its translation: CASSLIAGGYNEQFF.

This chain joins TRBV28 and TRBJ1-5; D possibly corresponds to TRBD1 (5 bases). The CDR3 loop spans 16 amino acids. Per the germline V gene, CDR1 is MDHEN and CDR2 is SYDVKM. V dropped 2 bases and J dropped 1 base, with 12 bases sitting between them. The chain's CDR3 is CASSLGGSGSNQPQHF. The DNA for the CDR3 is TGTGCCAGCAGTTTAGGGGGGTCTGGCAGCAATCAGCCCCAGCATTTT.

V gene TRBV15 combines with J gene TRBJ2-3; 12 bases line up with TRBD1. The CDR3 spans 18 residues. The trim removed 0 bases at V and 2 bases at J, leaving 6 bases unmatched. CDR1 is LNHNV, CDR2 YYDKDF, per germline (reference sequence). CDR3 amino acids: CATSRDAGQGAYTDTQYF. The CDR3 nucleotides are TGTGCCACCAGCAGAGACGCGGGACAGGGGGCTTACACAGATACGCAGTATTTT.

V usage is TRBV5-6 and J usage is TRBJ1-2, with D possibly matching TRBD1 (6 bases). The V end was cut by 9 bases, the J end by 6 bases, with 21 bases between. Germline V gene lookup returns CDR1 SGHDT and CDR2 YYEEEE. This CDR3 has 14 residues. The DNA of the CDR3 is TGTGCCACATTACGGCGGGGGGCGCGGAATGGCTACACCTTC. Its translation: CATLRRGARNGYTF. Looking up the rest from reference TRBV5-6 and TRBJ1-2 gives the full variable domain: DAGVTQSPTHLIKTRGQQVTLRCSPKSGHDTVSWYQQALGQGPQFIFQYYEEEERQRGNFPDRFSGHQFPNYSSELNVNALLLGDSALYLCATLRRGARNGYTFGSGTRLTVV.

The CDR3 bases are TGCAGCACGGGACAGGTGAACACTGAAGCTTTCTTT. Protein: CSTGQVNTEAFF. This chain connects TRBV29-1 to TRBJ1-1; 8 bases line up with TRBD1. Germline V gene sequence: CDR1 SQVTM, CDR2 ANQGSEA. The CDR3 length is 12 residues. V was pared by 8 bases and J by 0 bases, with 2 bases of the junction left unmatched.

The rearrangement uses TRBV2 and TRBJ1-4; weak D call: TRBD1 (5 bases). V gave up 11 bases and J gave up 8 bases, with 15 bases separating them. CDR1 SNHLY and CDR2 FYNNEI come from the germline V gene. The CDR3 totals 12 residues. The CDR3 nucleotides read TGTGCCCCCGCCGGGGGTGGGGAAAAACTGTTTTTT. Amino acid sequence: CAPAGGGEKLFF.

This chain links TRBV5-1 with TRBJ2-4, with 8 bases fitting TRBD2. The CDR3 totals 17 residues. The V gene end was trimmed by 0 bases and the J gene end by 0 bases; junction bases not matched to a gene: 5. Germline assignment: CDR1 SGHRS and CDR2 YFSETQ. The CDR3 DNA reads as TGCGCCAGCAGCTTGGCAGCGGGAGCCTTAGCCAAAAACATTCAGTACTTC. Protein product: CASSLAAGALAKNIQYF.

CDR3 amino acids: CASSFHHRDRGMNTEAFF. In DNA, the CDR3 is TGTGCCAGCAGCTTTCACCATCGGGACAGGGGGATGAACACTGAAGCTTTCTTT. The chain uses TRBV7-9 and TRBJ1-1, with TRBD1 matching 11 bases. The CDR3 loop spans 18 amino acids. Germline loops: CDR1 SEHNR, CDR2 FQNEAQ (reference sequence). The ends lost 3 bases at V and 0 bases at J; junction bases unmatched: 9.

V is TRBV9 and J is TRBJ1-2, with D maybe TRBD1 (6 bases). Germline CDR1 is SGDLS and CDR2 is YYNGEE. The CDR3 sequence is 13 residues long. The V and J ends lost 0 bases and 7 bases respectively, with 10 bases between them. CDR3 bases: TGTGCCAGCAGCGTAGGGGCAGGGGTTGGCTACACCTTC. It translates to CASSVGAGVGYTF. Combining the CDR3 with reference TRBV9 and TRBJ1-2 gives the whole variable domain DSGVTQTPKHLITATGQRVTLRCSPRSGDLSVYWYQQSLDQGLQFLIQYYNGEERAKGNILERFSAQQFPDLHSELNLSSLELGDSALYFCASSVGAGVGYTFGSGTRLTVV.

The rearrangement links TRBV19 to TRBJ1-4; 7 nucleotides line up with TRBD1. J lost 11 bases, V lost 6 bases, and 12 bases had no gene match. The CDR3 consists of 14 residues. CDR1 LNHDA and CDR2 SQIVND come from the germline V gene (reference sequence). The DNA of the CDR3 is TGTGCCAGTAGCCTACAGGGGTCCAGTCGGAAACTGTTTTTT. Residues: CASSLQGSSRKLFF.

The chain recombines TRBV5-1 with TRBJ2-7, with D possibly matching TRBD1 (6 bases). Germline V gene data show CDR1 as SGHRS and CDR2 as YFSETQ. This CDR3 comprises 13 residues. V was pared by 3 bases and J by 5 bases, with 12 bases between. The CDR3 nucleotides read TGCGCCAGCAGCTCACAGGGTCTCGACGAGCAGTACTTC. It specifies CASSSQGLDEQYF.

V is TRBV11-3 and J is TRBJ2-2; 7 nucleotides line up with TRBD2. Germline loops: CDR1 SGHNT, CDR2 YENEEA. The V and J ends lost 3 bases and 4 bases, in that order; junction bases with no gene match: 8. This CDR3 comprises 16 residues. CDR3 DNA sequence: TGTGCCAGCAGCTTCCGGCGGGGGTACTTCACCGGGGAGCTGTTTTTT. Protein sequence: CASSFRRGYFTGELFF.

V and J are TRBV7-6 and TRBJ1-2, with 7 nucleotides matching TRBD1. V was pared by 1 base and J by 0 bases, with 2 bases of the junction left unmatched. Per the germline V gene, CDR1 is SGHVS and CDR2 is FNYEAQ. The CDR3 is 15 amino acids. CDR3 bases: TGTGCCAGCAGCTTAGACGGGACAGCTAACTATGGCTACACCTTC. Translation gives CASSLDGTANYGYTF.

The rearrangement links TRBV18 to TRBJ2-1, with a weak D call TRBD2 (6 bases). The CDR3 totals 12 residues. Germline CDR1 and CDR2: KGHSH and LQKENI. The ends were cut back, 3 bases at V and 10 bases at J, with 10 bases in the middle. CDR3 bases: TGTGCCAGCTCACCCGGCCGGGGGGAGCAGTTCTTC. Its translation is CASSPGRGEQFF.

V is TRBV12-5 and J is TRBJ2-2, with D perhaps matching TRBD1 (5 bases). The CDR3 sequence is 16 residues long. V shed 4 bases and J shed 6 bases, with 18 bases lying between them. The germline gives CDR1 LGHNT, CDR2 FRNRAP. As DNA, the CDR3 is TGTGCTAGTGGTTGGTGGACGCAGGGAAAACCCGGGGAGCTGTTTTTT. It yields the protein CASGWWTQGKPGELFF.

V usage is TRBV28 and J usage is TRBJ1-2; no definite D call. In germline, CDR1 is MDHEN, CDR2 SYDVKM. CDR3 length equals 18 residues. V lost 2 bases to trimming and J lost 0 bases, with 19 bases between them. The CDR3 here is CASSLLEGPELANYGYTF. As DNA, the CDR3 is TGTGCCAGCAGTTTACTGGAGGGCCCTGAGTTAGCTAACTATGGCTACACCTTC.

The chain has TRBV30 and TRBJ1-6, with TRBD1 matching 7 bases. The germline V gene has CDR1 GTSNPN and CDR2 SVGIG (reference sequence). The CDR3 has 14 residues. V shed 3 bases, J shed 4 bases, and the junction held 3 bases outside the gene matches. The DNA of the CDR3 is TGTGCCTGGAGCCGGGGACAGTATAATTCACCCCTCCACTTT. As protein: CAWSRGQYNSPLHF.

The DNA for the CDR3 is TGTGCCAGCATGGGTTTAGGGGGGGGCACAGATACGCAGTATTTT. Its translation is CASMGLGGGTDTQYF. The chain is built from TRBV28 and TRBJ2-3; D might be TRBD2 (7 bases). Trimming left V 7 bases short and J 1 base short, with 15 bases between. The germline V gene has CDR1 MDHEN and CDR2 SYDVKM. The CDR3 length is 15 residues.

The chain is built from TRBV10-3 and TRBJ1-6; 9 bases fit TRBD1. This CDR3 has 15 amino acids. With 3 bases clipped from V and 9 bases from J, the junction kept 6 bases outside the gene matches. Germline lookup yields CDR1 ENHRY and CDR2 SYGVKD. In DNA form, the CDR3 reads TGTGCCATCAGTGACGGACAGGGGAGACGTTCACCCCTCCACTTT. Its translation: CAISDGQGRRSPLHF.